This record covers a single T cell receptor (beta chain). Its antigen is unidentified. The same CDR3 is also encoded by other DNA sequences in this sample. These data are taken from a study of T cell responses to AZD1222 COVID-19 vaccine. Study-wide results and caveats: Donors skewed white British and female; clonal diversity was possibly underestimated.

Germline trimming cut 2 bases from V and 0 bases from J; bases unmatched to any gene: 3. CDR3 length: 15 amino acids. Per the germline V gene, CDR1 is SGHTA and CDR2 is FQGTGA. The analysis combined second doses at about 4 or about 12 weeks. Assay: immunoSEQ multiplex PCR; the TCRdb copy retains only in-frame clones and omits some. The sample lists about 140,000 clones, roughly 91% occurring once. The TCR comes from an adult who received the AZD1222 COVID-19 vaccine. The J gene is TRBJ2-7, the V gene TRBV7-3, with 8 bases lining up with TRBD1. Source: peripheral blood, taken 28 days after the second AZD1222 dose. The CDR3 is CASSLGRGLSYEQYF. CDR3 nucleotide sequence: TGTGCCAGCAGCTTAGGCAGGGGGCTCTCCTACGAGCAGTACTTC.